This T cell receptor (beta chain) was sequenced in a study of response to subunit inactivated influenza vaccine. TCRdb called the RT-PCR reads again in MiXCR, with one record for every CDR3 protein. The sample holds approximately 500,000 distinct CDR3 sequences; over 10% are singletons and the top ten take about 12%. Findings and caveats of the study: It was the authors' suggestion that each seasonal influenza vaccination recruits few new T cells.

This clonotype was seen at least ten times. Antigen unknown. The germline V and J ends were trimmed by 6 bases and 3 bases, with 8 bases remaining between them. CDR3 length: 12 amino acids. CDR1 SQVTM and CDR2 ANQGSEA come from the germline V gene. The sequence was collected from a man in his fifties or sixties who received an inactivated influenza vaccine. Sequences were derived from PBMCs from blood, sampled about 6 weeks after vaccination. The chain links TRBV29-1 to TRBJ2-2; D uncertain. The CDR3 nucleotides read TGCAGCGTCCGATGGGACACCGGGGAGCTGTTTTTT. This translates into CSVRWDTGELFF.